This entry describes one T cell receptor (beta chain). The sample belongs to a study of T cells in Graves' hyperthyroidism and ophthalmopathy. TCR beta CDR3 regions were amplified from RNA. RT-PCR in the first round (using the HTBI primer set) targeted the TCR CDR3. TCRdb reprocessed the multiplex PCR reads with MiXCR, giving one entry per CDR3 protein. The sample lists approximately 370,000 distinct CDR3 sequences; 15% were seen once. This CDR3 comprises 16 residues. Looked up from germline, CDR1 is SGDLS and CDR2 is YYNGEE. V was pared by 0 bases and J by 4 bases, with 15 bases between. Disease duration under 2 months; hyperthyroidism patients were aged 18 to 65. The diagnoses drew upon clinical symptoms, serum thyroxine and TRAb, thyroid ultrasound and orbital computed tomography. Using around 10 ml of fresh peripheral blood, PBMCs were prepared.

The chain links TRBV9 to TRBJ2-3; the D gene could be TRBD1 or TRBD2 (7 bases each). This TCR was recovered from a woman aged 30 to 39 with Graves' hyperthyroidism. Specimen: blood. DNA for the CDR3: TGTGCCAGCAGCGTAGAGTCAGGGGGGGAAGCAGATACGCAGTATTTT. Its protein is CASSVESGGEADTQYF.